Below, one TCR beta chain is given with its context. The data belong to a study of cytomegalovirus exposure and HLA in healthy donors. Data came from immunoSEQ multiplex PCR; TCRdb stores just in-frame clones and leaves some out. The sample has 180,000 or so clones; more than 75% are singletons. A roughly 120-subject validation cohort, separate from the approximately 670-subject first cohort, supplied the donors. The CDR3 runs to 15 residues. Germline lookup yields CDR1 MNHEY and CDR2 SVGAGI. V gave up 1 base and J gave up 4 bases, with 10 bases separating them. Sequenced material: PBMCs. The clonotype originates from a man aged 25 to 40 in good health and CMV-seropositive. The rearrangement joins TRBV6-5 to TRBJ2-2; D is perhaps TRBD1 (5 bases). CDR3 DNA: TGTGCCAGCAGTTACTTCCAGGGTGGCACCGGGGAGCTGTTTTTT. Protein product: CASSYFQGGTGELFF.